A single T cell receptor beta chain is shown here with its context. The V gene end was trimmed by 5 bases and the J gene end by 9 bases; junction bases not matched to a gene: 12. CDR3 length equals 15 residues. CDR1 MNHEY and CDR2 SVGEGT come from the germline V gene. Libraries were prepared by immunoSEQ multiplex PCR; TCRdb keeps only in-frame clonotypes and omits some of them. This sample has around 220,000 clones, with under 95% found just once. These data come from a study of blood T cell repertoires in COVID-19. Looking at the study overall: Italy, Spain and the United States were the sources of the convalescent and acute COVID-19 samples.

This TCR came from a woman younger than 35 who had recovered from COVID-19. Sequencing was done on a sample of PBMCs or T cells enriched from blood (not recorded which). The V call is TRBV6-2 or TRBV6-3, the J call TRBJ2-1; 8 bases align to TRBD2. The CDR3 nucleotides are TGTGCCAGCAGTCTAGCCCGGGGGGGCCAGAGTGAGCAGTTCTTC. It codes for CASSLARGGQSEQFF.